One TCR beta chain is described in this entry. The antigen remains undetermined. With a J-beta primer mix and a sample-barcoded 5' primer, a second PCR ran roughly 6 to 11 cycles. Every cDNA molecule bore a tag from a template-switch adaptor containing 12 random nucleotides. TCRdb re-analysed the 5' RACE reads in MiXCR, keeping a single row per CDR3 protein. Altogether around 1,000,000 distinct CDR3 sequences are present, around 25% being singletons, with the ten largest covering approximately 0.75%. The data are from a study of blood T cells in healthy people across ages. Whole-study results and caveats: It was not possible, with unsorted PBMCs, to conclusively compare naive and antigen-experienced cells. Naive T cell percentage showed a strong correlation with TCR beta diversity.

CDR1 and CDR2 from the germline V gene are LGHDT and YNNKEL (reference sequence). This CDR3 comprises 12 residues. V lost 4 bases to trimming and J lost 8 bases, with 11 bases between them. This sample was also put to use in a study of T cells of mothers and their children.

The source material was blood. J is TRBJ1-2 and V is TRBV3-1, with a tentative D call TRBD1 (5 bases). This receptor was identified in a girl aged 2 to 9 in good health. The CDR3 DNA reads TGTGCCAGCAGCCGGGGAGGGGACGGCTACACCTTC. The encoded protein is CASSRGGDGYTF.